This record concerns one TCR beta chain sequence. The protocol was immunoSEQ multiplex PCR, while the TCRdb copy is restricted to in-frame clones and leaves out a portion. In the table there are fewer than 90,000 clones, roughly 90% of which are singletons. Unmatched junction bases numbered 9, after V lost 4 bases and J lost 8 bases. The CDR3 consists of 16 residues. Germline loops: CDR1 MGHRA, CDR2 YSYEKL. The data derive from a study of OX40 agonist ivuxolimab in advanced cancers. The wider study: Patients received ivuxolimab, an agonistic anti-OX40 (CD134) antibody. Averaging roughly 60 years in age, with a range of about 23 to 79, the cohort was approximately 84% male.

V is TRBV4-1 and J is TRBJ2-1, with 12 nucleotides matching TRBD2. Sample: CD4+ or CD8+ T cells sorted from blood, taken in a trial of the OX40 agonist ivuxolimab. The TCR originated in an adult with an advanced solid tumor such as melanoma, head and neck, liver or kidney cancer. CDR3 loop: CASSRITGTSGYEQFF. The CDR3 nucleotides are TGCGCCAGCAGCCGCATCACCGGGACTAGCGGGTATGAGCAGTTCTTC.